One sample yielded the 28 T cell receptor beta chains listed below, sequenced in a study of CXCR3-negative and CXCR3-positive naive CD8 T cells. Which antigens these TCRs recognize remains unknown. General study findings and limits: CXCR3-positive naive cells had TRB CDR3s that were more hydrophobic than CXCR3-negative naive cells had.

UMI-labeled 5' RACE yielded the TRB cDNA libraries. Following a re-call of the 5' RACE reads, TCRdb has one entry per CDR3 protein and lacks DNA. The sample data list about 150,000 distinct CDR3 sequences. Material for sequencing was naive CXCR3+ CD8+ T cells from blood. Regarding subset: CD45RO-CCR7+CD27+CD95- naive CD8+ T cells expressing CXCR3 (TNR3+). The receptors shown here come from a human donor in good health. Some clones in this sample may be carry-over from other donors' samples.

The genes are TRBV9 and TRBJ2-3; TCRdb's D call of TRBD1 is untestable without DNA. The CDR3 totals 14 residues. In germline, CDR1 is SGDLS, CDR2 YYNGEE. The chain's CDR3 is CASGGREGADTQYF.

This chain uses TRBV20-1 with TRBJ1-1; TCRdb selects TRBD1, and the lack of DNA leaves this call unchecked. CDR1 DFQATT and CDR2 SNEGSKA come from the germline V gene (reference sequence). The CDR3 is 11 amino acids. CDR3 region: CSAPLIGEAFF.

The rearrangement joins TRBV24-1 to TRBJ2-5; TCRdb outputs TRBD2, but without DNA this stays unchecked. Germline V gives CDR1 KGHDR, CDR2 SFDVKD. This CDR3 region has 17 residues. The CDR3 loop is CATSDFLAGGSQETQYF.

V gene TRBV25-1 combines with J gene TRBJ2-3; TCRdb outputs TRBD2, but without DNA this stays unchecked. The CDR3 totals 15 residues. Germline V lookup: CDR1 MGHDK, CDR2 SYGVNS. The CDR3 reads CASSEGLATTDTQYF.

The V gene is TRBV6-4, the J gene TRBJ2-3. This CDR3 region has 14 residues. Germline loops: CDR1 MRHNA, CDR2 SNTAGT. The CDR3: CASSGSTTPDTQYF.

The genes are TRBV18 and TRBJ2-2. The length of the CDR3 is 11 residues. Germline CDR1 reads KGHSH; CDR2 reads LQKENI. The chain's CDR3 is CASSEVGELFF.

This sequence joins TRBV19 and TRBJ2-5; the TRBD1 assignment by TCRdb is unverifiable without DNA. Germline loops: CDR1 LNHDA, CDR2 SQIVND (reference sequence). CDR3 length: 15 amino acids. The CDR3 reads CASSIRGPIQETQYF. The full variable domain, rest sourced from reference TRBV19 and TRBJ2-5, is DGGITQSPKYLFRKEGQNVTLSCEQNLNHDAMYWYRQDPGQGLRLIYYSQIVNDFQKGDIAEGYSVSREKKESFPLTVTSAQKNPTAFYLCASSIRGPIQETQYFGPGTRLLVL.

This sequence joins TRBV18 and TRBJ1-2; there is no DNA to check the TCRdb D call of TRBD1. The CDR3 extends over 17 amino acids. Germline-derived CDR1 and CDR2 are KGHSH and LQKENI. The CDR3 loop reads CASSPVPGQGSEDGYTF.

The rearrangement uses TRBV23-1 and TRBJ2-2; TCRdb returns TRBD1, unconfirmable since there is no DNA. TRBV23-1 is classed as an ORF, of uncertain function. This CDR3 contains 13 residues. The CDR3 sequence is CAAGDRGPGELFF.

The rearrangement uses TRBV6-5 and TRBJ1-4. The CDR3 is 14 amino acids. CDR1 is MNHEY and CDR2 is SVGAGI in the germline V gene. The CDR3: CASAQDGSNEKLFF.

The chain carries TRBV27 and TRBJ2-7. This CDR3 has 13 residues. Germline lookup yields CDR1 MNHEY and CDR2 SMNVEV (reference sequence). The CDR3: CASSLGLVNEQYF.

The genes are TRBV5-1 and TRBJ2-2; there is no DNA to check the TCRdb D call of TRBD1. Germline CDR1 reads SGHRS; CDR2 reads YFSETQ. This CDR3 has 12 residues. The CDR3 spells CASIEGSGELFF.

The V call is TRBV29-1, the J call TRBJ2-2; as DNA is missing, the TRBD1 call by TCRdb cannot be tested. This CDR3 spans 15 amino acids. The germline gives CDR1 SQVTM, CDR2 ANQGSEA. CDR3 amino acids: CSVLGGDRGLGELFF.

The V and J genes are TRBV12-3 or TRBV12-4 and TRBJ2-2. The CDR3 consists of 13 residues. CDR3 sequence reads: CASSLVRTGELFF.

The gene calls are TRBV6-5 and TRBJ2-2; TCRdb indicates TRBD1, and absent DNA this call remains unverified. Germline lookup yields CDR1 MNHEY and CDR2 SVGAGI. The CDR3 is made up of 13 amino acids. The chain's CDR3 is CASSRRGSGELFF.

The gene calls are TRBV7-6 and TRBJ2-2; TCRdb's D call of TRBD1 is untestable without DNA. The germline V gene encodes CDR1 SGHVS and CDR2 FNYEAQ. The CDR3 loop spans 14 amino acids. CDR3 region: CASSWGPNTGELFF.

The chain links TRBV4-2 to TRBJ1-1; TCRdb selects TRBD1, and the lack of DNA leaves this call unchecked. The CDR3 contains 17 residues. CDR1 and CDR2 from the germline V gene are LGHNA and YNFKEQ. CDR3 sequence: CASSQETGGRLNTEAFF.

The J gene is TRBJ1-2, the V gene TRBV4-3; TCRdb returns TRBD1, unconfirmable since there is no DNA. CDR1 and CDR2 (germline): LGHNA, YSLEER. The length of the CDR3 is 14 residues. The CDR3 here is CASSQDGGGNGYTF.

This chain links TRBV7-9 with TRBJ1-5; TCRdb's D call of TRBD1 is untestable without DNA. Germline assignment: CDR1 SEHNR and CDR2 FQNEAQ (reference sequence). The CDR3 is 14 residues long. The CDR3 protein is CASSAAGQNQPQHF.

This chain connects TRBV7-2 to TRBJ1-4. The CDR3 is made up of 12 amino acids. Germline lookup yields CDR1 SGHTA and CDR2 FQGNSA. CDR3 amino acids: CASSPERCGLFF.

The CDR3 region is CASSQGVGEGGNEQFF. This chain uses TRBV4-3 with TRBJ2-1; TCRdb lists TRBD2, though no DNA is available to test this call. The germline gives CDR1 LGHNA, CDR2 YSLEER. There are 16 residues in the CDR3.

This chain links TRBV6-2 or TRBV6-3 with TRBJ2-1; TCRdb returns TRBD2, unconfirmable since there is no DNA. Germline assignment: CDR1 MNHEY and CDR2 SVGEGT. The CDR3 consists of 16 residues. The CDR3 sequence: CASSYSGGGAHNEQFF.

The rearrangement joins TRBV29-1 to TRBJ2-1. Germline V gene lookup returns CDR1 SQVTM and CDR2 ANQGSEA. The CDR3 spans 12 residues. The chain's CDR3 is CSVESGYGEQFF.

The chain couples TRBV5-1 to TRBJ2-5; absent DNA, TCRdb's TRBD2 call cannot be checked. Germline V CDR1 and CDR2: SGHRS, YFSETQ. The CDR3 contains 17 residues. CDR3: CASNPGLELNYQETQYF.

The chain couples TRBV28 to TRBJ1-6; TCRdb proposes TRBD1, but this gene call is untestable without DNA. The CDR3 sequence is 17 residues long. Germline V CDR1 and CDR2: MDHEN, SYDVKM. The chain's CDR3 is CASSQIGGVPYNSPLHF.

The chain employs TRBV20-1 and TRBJ2-2; TCRdb names TRBD1, which stays unverified in the absence of DNA. The germline gives CDR1 DFQATT, CDR2 SNEGSKA (reference sequence). The CDR3 extends over 14 amino acids. CDR3 residues: CEKTGQKNTGELFF.

The rearrangement links TRBV15 to TRBJ1-1. Per germline, CDR1 LNHNV and CDR2 YYDKDF (reference sequence). This CDR3 region has 13 residues. CDR3 region: CATSEGMNTEAFF.

The chain joins TRBV14 to TRBJ2-6. Germline-derived CDR1 and CDR2 are SGHDN and FVKESK. This CDR3 comprises 15 residues. The CDR3: CASSPTQSGANVLTF. The variable domain in full, with the rest retrieved from reference TRBV14 and TRBJ2-6, is EAGVTQFPSHSVIEKGQTVTLRCDPISGHDNLYWYRRVMGKEIKFLLHFVKESKQDESGMPNNRFLAERTGGTYSTLKVQPAELEDSGVYFCASSPTQSGANVLTFGAGSRLTVL.